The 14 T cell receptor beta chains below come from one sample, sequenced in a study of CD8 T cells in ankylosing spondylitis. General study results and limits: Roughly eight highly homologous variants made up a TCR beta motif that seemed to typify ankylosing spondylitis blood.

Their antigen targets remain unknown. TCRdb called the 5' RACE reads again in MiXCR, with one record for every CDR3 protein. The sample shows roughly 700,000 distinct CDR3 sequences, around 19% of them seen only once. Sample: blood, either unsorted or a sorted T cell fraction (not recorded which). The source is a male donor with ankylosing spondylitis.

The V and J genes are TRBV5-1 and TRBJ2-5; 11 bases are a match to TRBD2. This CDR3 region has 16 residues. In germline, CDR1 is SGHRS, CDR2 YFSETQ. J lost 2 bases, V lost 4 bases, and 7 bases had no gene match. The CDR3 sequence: CASSKTSGVPQETQYF. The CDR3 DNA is TGCGCCAGCAGCAAGACTAGCGGGGTCCCACAAGAGACCCAGTACTTC.

As DNA, the CDR3 is TGTGCCATCAGTGAGCGGACAGGTATAGGGGATACGCAGTATTTT. Its protein is CAISERTGIGDTQYF. This sequence joins TRBV10-3 and TRBJ2-3; 7 positions match TRBD1. CDR1 ENHRY and CDR2 SYGVKD come from the germline V gene. CDR3 size: 15 residues. J was trimmed by 6 bases and V by 2 bases; bases with no gene match: 8.

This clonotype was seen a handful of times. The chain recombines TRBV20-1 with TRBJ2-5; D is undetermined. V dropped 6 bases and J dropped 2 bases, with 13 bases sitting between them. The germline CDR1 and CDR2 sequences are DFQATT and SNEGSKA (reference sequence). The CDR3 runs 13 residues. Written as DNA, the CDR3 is TGCAGTGCAGCCCGGAAGCCTCAAGAGACCCAGTACTTC. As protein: CSAARKPQETQYF.

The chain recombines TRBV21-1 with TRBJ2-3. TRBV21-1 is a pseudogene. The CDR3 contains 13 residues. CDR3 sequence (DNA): TGTGCCAGCAGCAAAGTTCTTAGTCTGGCGCAGTATTTT. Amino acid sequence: CASSKVLSLAQYF.

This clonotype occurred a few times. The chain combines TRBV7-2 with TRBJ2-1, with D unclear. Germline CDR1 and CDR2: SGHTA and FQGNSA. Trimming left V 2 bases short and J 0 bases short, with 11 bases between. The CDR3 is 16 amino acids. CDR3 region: CASSLRRALSYNEQFF. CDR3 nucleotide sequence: TGTGCCAGCAGCTTAAGACGGGCCCTCTCCTACAATGAGCAGTTCTTC.

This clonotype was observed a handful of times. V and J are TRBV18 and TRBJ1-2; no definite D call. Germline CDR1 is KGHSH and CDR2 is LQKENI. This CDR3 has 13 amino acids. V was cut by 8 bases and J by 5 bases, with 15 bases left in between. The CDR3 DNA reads TGTGCCAGCAGTCCCTCAGAGAATTATGGCTACACCTTC. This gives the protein CASSPSENYGYTF.

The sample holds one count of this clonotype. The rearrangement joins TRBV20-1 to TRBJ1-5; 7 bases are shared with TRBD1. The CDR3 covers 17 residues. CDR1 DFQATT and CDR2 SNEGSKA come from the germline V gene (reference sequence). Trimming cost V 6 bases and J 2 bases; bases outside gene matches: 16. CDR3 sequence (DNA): TGCAGTGCCCAAATATTTGACAGGGCTCAGGGCAATCAGCCCCAGCATTTT. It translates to CSAQIFDRAQGNQPQHF.

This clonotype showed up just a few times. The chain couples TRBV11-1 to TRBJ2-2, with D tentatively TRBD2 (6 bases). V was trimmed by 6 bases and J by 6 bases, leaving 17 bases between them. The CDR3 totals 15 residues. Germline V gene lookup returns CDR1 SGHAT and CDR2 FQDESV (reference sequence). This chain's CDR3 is CASRPSGLSPGELFF. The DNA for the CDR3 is TGTGCCAGCAGACCCTCGGGACTCTCCCCCGGGGAGCTGTTTTTT. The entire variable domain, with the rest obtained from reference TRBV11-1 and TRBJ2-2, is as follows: EAEVAQSPRYKITEKSQAVAFWCDPISGHATLYWYRQILGQGPELLVQFQDESVVDDSQLPKDRFSAERLKGVDSTLKIQPAELGDSAMYLCASRPSGLSPGELFFGEGSRLTVL.

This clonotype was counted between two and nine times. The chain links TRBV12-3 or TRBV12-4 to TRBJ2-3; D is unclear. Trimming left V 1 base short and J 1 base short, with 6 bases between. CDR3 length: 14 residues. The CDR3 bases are TGTGCCAGCAGTTTAGAGGCCCGCACAGATACGCAGTATTTT. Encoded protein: CASSLEARTDTQYF.

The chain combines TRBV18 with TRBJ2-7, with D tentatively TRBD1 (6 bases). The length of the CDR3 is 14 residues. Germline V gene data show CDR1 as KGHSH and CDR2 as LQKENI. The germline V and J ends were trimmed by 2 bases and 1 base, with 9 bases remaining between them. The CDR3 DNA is TGTGCCAGCTCACCAAACAGGGAGTCCTACGAGCAGTACTTC. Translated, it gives CASSPNRESYEQYF.

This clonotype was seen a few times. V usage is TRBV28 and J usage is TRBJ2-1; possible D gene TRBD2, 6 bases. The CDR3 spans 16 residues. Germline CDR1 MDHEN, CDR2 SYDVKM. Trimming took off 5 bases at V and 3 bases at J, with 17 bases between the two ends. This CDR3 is CASSSRVGGFYNEQFF. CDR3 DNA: TGTGCCAGCAGTAGCAGGGTTGGGGGGTTCTACAATGAGCAGTTCTTC. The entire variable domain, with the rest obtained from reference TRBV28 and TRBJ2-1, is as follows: DVKVTQSSRYLVKRTGEKVFLECVQDMDHENMFWYRQDPGLGLRLIYFSYDVKMKEKGDIPEGYSVSREKKERFSLILESASTNQTSMYLCASSSRVGGFYNEQFFGPGTRLTVL.

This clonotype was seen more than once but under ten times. CDR3 region: CSALAGGETQYF. The CDR3 coding sequence is TGCAGTGCTCTAGCGGGAGGAGAGACCCAGTACTTC. The rearrangement uses TRBV20-1 and TRBJ2-5; 11 bases fit TRBD2. The junction had 0 bases not matched to a gene; V was cut back by 5 bases and J by 4 bases. Germline V gene data show CDR1 as DFQATT and CDR2 as SNEGSKA (reference sequence). CDR3 length: 12 residues.

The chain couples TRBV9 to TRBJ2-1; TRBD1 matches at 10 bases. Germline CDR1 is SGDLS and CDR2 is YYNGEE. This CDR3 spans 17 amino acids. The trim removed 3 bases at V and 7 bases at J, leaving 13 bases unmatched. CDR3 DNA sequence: TGTGCCAGCAGCGGGACATTGGACAGGGGGACGGAGAATGAGCAGTTCTTC. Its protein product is CASSGTLDRGTENEQFF.

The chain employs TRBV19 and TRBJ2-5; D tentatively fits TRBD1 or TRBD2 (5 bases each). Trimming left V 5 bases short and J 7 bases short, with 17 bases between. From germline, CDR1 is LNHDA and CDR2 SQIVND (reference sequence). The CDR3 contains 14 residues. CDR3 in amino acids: CASSSRDLRGTQYF. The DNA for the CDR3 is TGTGCCAGTAGTTCCCGGGACCTCCGCGGGACCCAGTACTTC.